These 23 T cell receptor beta chains originate from one sample sequenced in a study of CD8 T cells in ankylosing spondylitis. Overall study results and limits: Characteristic of ankylosing spondylitis blood, it appeared, was a TCR beta motif comprising several highly homologous variants.

TCRdb redid the calling of the 5' RACE reads with MiXCR, one entry per CDR3 protein. The sample lists about 420,000 distinct CDR3 sequences, around 22% occurring once. Their antigens are not known. What was sequenced was blood, either unsorted or a sorted T cell fraction (not recorded which). The source is a male donor with ankylosing spondylitis.

The rearrangement uses TRBV20-1 and TRBJ1-5, with 9 bases that match TRBD1. Unmatched junction bases numbered 14, after V lost 2 bases and J lost 6 bases. Germline lookup yields CDR1 DFQATT and CDR2 SNEGSKA (reference sequence). The CDR3 totals 17 residues. The CDR3 DNA follows: TGCAGTGCTAGATCCCCCCGGACAGGGGCAGGGAGTCAGCCCCAGCATTTT. It translates to CSARSPRTGAGSQPQHF.

The J gene is TRBJ2-1, the V gene TRBV6-2 or TRBV6-3, with TRBD2 matching over 8 bases. Unmatched junction bases numbered 4, after V lost 4 bases and J lost 2 bases. CDR1 is MNHEY, CDR2 SVGEGT, per germline. This CDR3 comprises 15 residues. For the CDR3, the DNA is TGTGCCAGCAGTTTTTCACTAGCGGCCTACAATGAGCAGTTCTTC. As protein: CASSFSLAAYNEQFF.

This clonotype occurred a few times. This rearrangement joins TRBV11-3 to TRBJ2-1; tentatively, D is TRBD2 (7 bases). Trimming removed 0 bases at V and 8 bases at J, with 17 bases between. Germline V lookup: CDR1 SGHNT, CDR2 YENEEA. The CDR3 covers 16 residues. CDR3 amino acids: CASSLEGGQGFYEQFF. The CDR3 DNA reads TGTGCCAGCAGCTTAGAGGGGGGGCAGGGTTTTTATGAGCAGTTCTTC.

The sample holds a few counts of this clonotype. J is TRBJ1-1 and V is TRBV21-1; the table gives TRBD1 as D, unverified against the DNA. TRBV21-1 is a pseudogene. CDR3 length: 16 residues. CDR3 sequence: CATSGPGGRENTEAFF. In nucleotides, the CDR3 is TGTGCCACCTCCGGGCCTGGGGGCCGGGAGAACACTGAAGCTTTCTTT.

The rearrangement joins TRBV5-6 to TRBJ2-1, with D perhaps being TRBD1 or TRBD2 (5 bases each). Per the germline V gene, CDR1 is SGHDT and CDR2 is YYEEEE. The V end lost 6 bases, the J end lost 10 bases, and 14 bases lay between the germline ends. The length of the CDR3 is 12 residues. CDR3 residues: CASTMWGREQFF. CDR3 DNA sequence: TGTGCCAGCACGATGTGGGGGAGAGAGCAGTTCTTC.

The J gene is TRBJ1-3, the V gene TRBV11-2; TRBD1 might be the D (6 bases). CDR3 length: 15 residues. CDR1 and CDR2 (germline): SGHAT, FQNNGV. V lost 5 bases, J lost 4 bases, and 15 bases lay in between. In DNA form, the CDR3 reads TGTGCCAGCAGCGGAGTGGGGGCACGGGGAAACACCATATATTTT. Translated: CASSGVGARGNTIYF.

This clonotype was detected only a few times. J is TRBJ2-7 and V is TRBV28; 9 nucleotides agree with TRBD1. Looked up from germline, CDR1 is MDHEN and CDR2 is SYDVKM. The CDR3 is 18 residues long. V lost 3 bases, J lost 5 bases, and 17 bases stayed unmatched. The CDR3 coding sequence is TGTGCCAGCAGTTTCCTAACTACCGGGACAGGGATTAGGCACGAGCAGTACTTC. Its translation: CASSFLTTGTGIRHEQYF.

V gene TRBV7-8 combines with J gene TRBJ2-5, with TRBD1 as a possible D gene (6 bases). CDR1 is SGHVS and CDR2 is FQNEAQ in the germline V gene. This CDR3 has 15 amino acids. V dropped 5 bases and J dropped 2 bases, with 15 bases sitting between them. The CDR3 reads CASSAMGTLQETQYF. CDR3 nucleotides: TGTGCCAGCAGCGCCATGGGGACATTACAAGAGACCCAGTACTTC.

V usage is TRBV25-1 and J usage is TRBJ1-1, with 9 bases aligning to TRBD1. V was pared by 6 bases and J by 7 bases, with 6 bases of the junction left unmatched. In germline, CDR1 is MGHDK, CDR2 SYGVNS. There are 13 residues in the CDR3. This CDR3 is CASRVTGGNEAFF. The CDR3 DNA reads as TGTGCCAGCAGAGTCACAGGGGGCAATGAAGCTTTCTTT.

In its sample, this clonotype was seen a few times. The chain is built from TRBV29-1 and TRBJ2-6; possible D gene TRBD2, 5 bases. V was shortened by 7 bases and J by 1 base, with 14 bases between the two germline ends. Germline CDR1 SQVTM, CDR2 ANQGSEA. The CDR3 is 15 residues long. The CDR3 spells CSADVSGSGANVLTF. The CDR3 DNA reads TGCAGCGCCGACGTTTCGGGGTCTGGGGCCAACGTCCTGACTTTC.

This clonotype appeared a few times. The chain employs TRBV5-1 and TRBJ2-3; 10 bases match TRBD1. This CDR3 has 15 amino acids. V was clipped by 2 bases and J by 4 bases; unmatched bases: 4. The germline V gene encodes CDR1 SGHRS and CDR2 YFSETQ. Here the CDR3 DNA reads TGCGCCAGCAGCTTCGACAGGGGGCGCGCAGATACGCAGTATTTT. Its translation: CASSFDRGRADTQYF. Filled out from reference TRBV5-1 and TRBJ2-3, the complete variable domain reads KAGVTQTPRYLIKTRGQQVTLSCSPISGHRSVSWYQQTPGQGLQFLFEYFSETQRNKGNFPGRFSGRQFSNSRSEMNVSTLELGDSALYLCASSFDRGRADTQYFGPGTRLTVL.

CDR3 residues: CSARPPPRTSQPQHF. CDR3 nucleotides: TGCAGTGCTAGACCGCCCCCCCGGACCAGTCAGCCCCAGCATTTT. The chain combines TRBV20-1 with TRBJ1-5; D is unclear. Trimming pared 2 bases from V and 6 bases from J, leaving 17 bases between. CDR1 and CDR2 (germline): DFQATT, SNEGSKA (reference sequence). The CDR3 is 15 residues long.

This clonotype was seen a handful of times. The chain uses TRBV6-1 and TRBJ2-1, with 13 bases identical to TRBD2. V lost 5 bases and J lost 8; bases outside the gene matches: 9. In germline, CDR1 is MNHNS, CDR2 SASEGT. The CDR3 totals 16 residues. The CDR3 region has the DNA TGTGCCAGCAGTCTTCAGACTAGCGGGAGGTGGTATGAGCAGTTCTTC. It yields the protein CASSLQTSGRWYEQFF.

The chain is built from TRBV20-1 and TRBJ2-4; 11 bases are shared with TRBD2. V dropped 6 bases and J dropped 0; count of bases not matched to a gene: 13. Germline V CDR1 and CDR2: DFQATT, SNEGSKA (reference sequence). The CDR3 loop spans 18 amino acids. CDR3 sequence: CSALDGTSGVLAKNIQYF. In DNA form, the CDR3 reads TGCAGTGCCTTAGACGGGACTAGCGGAGTACTAGCCAAAAACATTCAGTACTTC.

This clonotype was picked up many times. V gene TRBV29-1 combines with J gene TRBJ1-5; D remains ambiguous. The CDR3 covers 13 residues. The V gene lost 4 bases and the J gene lost 1 base, with 8 bases spanning the gap. CDR1 SQVTM and CDR2 ANQGSEA come from the germline V gene. This CDR3 is CSVAMESNQPQHF. CDR3 coding DNA: TGCAGCGTTGCGATGGAGAGCAATCAGCCCCAGCATTTT.

This clonotype was picked up a small number of times. The V call is TRBV7-2, the J call TRBJ1-5; tentative D call: TRBD1 (6 bases). This CDR3 spans 13 amino acids. Germline V lookup: CDR1 SGHTA, CDR2 FQGNSA. With 4 bases removed from V and 5 bases from J, the gap between germline ends came to 9 bases. CDR3 nucleotides: TGTGCCAGCAGCTCGGACAGTCATCAGCCCCAGCATTTT. This sequence encodes CASSSDSHQPQHF.

V usage is TRBV12-3 or TRBV12-4 and J usage is TRBJ2-7; TRBD2 is a possible D gene (6 bases). Trimming left V 4 bases short and J 0 bases short, with 19 bases between. This CDR3 comprises 17 residues. The CDR3 here is CASSSRRPAGISYEQYF. As DNA, the CDR3 is TGTGCCAGCAGTTCCCGGAGGCCGGCGGGGATCTCCTACGAGCAGTACTTC.

This chain links TRBV7-3 with TRBJ2-1; 10 positions match TRBD1. CDR1 and CDR2 from the germline V gene are SGHTA and FQGTGA. The junction had 19 bases not matched to a gene; V was cut back by 8 bases and J by 6 bases. This CDR3 has 18 amino acids. The CDR3 nucleotides are TGTGCCAGCTGGGACAGGGGAGCGCCCTCAAGGCCCCTCAATGAGCAGTTCTTC. Protein product: CASWDRGAPSRPLNEQFF.

The gene calls are TRBV10-3 and TRBJ2-1; TRBD2 matches at 8 bases. The CDR3 has 13 residues. Germline CDR1 and CDR2: ENHRY and SYGVKD. J was trimmed by 10 bases and V by 7 bases; bases with no gene match: 9. Here the CDR3 DNA reads TGTGCCATCAATCCGGGACTAGGAGACGAGCAGTTCTTC. It yields the protein CAINPGLGDEQFF.

The chain combines TRBV2 with TRBJ2-7, with D possibly matching TRBD1 (5 bases). The CDR3 covers 14 residues. V was clipped by 6 bases and J by 0 bases, with 12 bases between them. CDR1 and CDR2 (germline): SNHLY, FYNNEI. CDR3 in DNA: TGTGCCAGCAGGCGAGAAGGGGCCTCCTACGAGCAGTACTTC. It is translated as CASRREGASYEQYF.

This chain connects TRBV6-1 to TRBJ1-2; 8 bases map to TRBD1. Germline-derived CDR1 and CDR2 are MNHNS and SASEGT. The V and J ends lost 6 bases and 0 bases, in that order; junction bases with no gene match: 6. The length of the CDR3 is 15 residues. The CDR3 reads CASSPGGSSNYGYTF. DNA of the CDR3: TGTGCCAGCAGCCCAGGGGGCTCTTCTAACTATGGCTACACCTTC.

This clonotype has a handful of counts. V gene TRBV29-1 combines with J gene TRBJ2-7, with D possibly being TRBD2 (6 bases). V dropped 7 bases and J dropped 3 bases, with 22 bases sitting between them. CDR1 is SQVTM and CDR2 is ANQGSEA in the germline V gene. The length of the CDR3 is 15 residues. The CDR3 sequence: CSAVLLGGSDYEQYF. CDR3 coding DNA: TGCAGCGCCGTTCTGTTGGGGGGATCTGACTACGAGCAGTACTTC.

This clonotype was seen a handful of times. This sequence joins TRBV29-1 and TRBJ2-1, with 10 bases lining up with TRBD2. V gave up 3 bases and J gave up 3 bases; unmatched junction bases: 11. The germline CDR1 and CDR2 sequences are SQVTM and ANQGSEA. The CDR3 length is 17 residues. In DNA form, the CDR3 reads TGCAGCGTTGACGTAGCTAGCGGGAGCTTAAGCTACAATGAGCAGTTCTTC. Translating it yields CSVDVASGSLSYNEQFF.